This is a list of T cell receptor beta chains from one sample in a study of neurological immune-mediated disorders. TCRdb called the 5' RACE reads again in MiXCR, with one record for every CDR3 protein. The data hold about 50,000 distinct CDR3 sequences, with around a tenth observed a single time. Input material: PBMCs. The receptors come from a man aged 65-85 years with HTLV-1-associated myelopathy (HAM/TSP). Each CDR3 is given with its conserved first and last residue. The D gene is left open where the match is weak. Clone size, where shown, is once, few, many, or a class for clones that have expanded.

j_gene,v_gene,d_gene,abundance,CDR3nt,CDR3aa
TRBJ1-3,TRBV7-8,-,many,TGTGCCAGCAGCCCCCGGGTATCAGGAGTTGGAAACACCATATATTTT,CASSPRVSGVGNTIYF
TRBJ2-5,TRBV7-2,TRBD2,many,TGTGCCAGCAGCTTTGGGGGACTAGCCCTCCAAGAGACCCAGTACTTC,CASSFGGLALQETQYF
TRBJ2-1,TRBV7-2,-,many,TGTGCCAGCAAGCCGCCCCCCGAGACTAACAATGAGCAGTTCTTC,CASKPPPETNNEQFF
TRBJ2-7,TRBV20-1,-,many,TGCAGTGCCAGGGACGTAGGATACGAGCAGTACTTC,CSARDVGYEQYF
TRBJ2-7,TRBV28,TRBD1,many,TGTGCCAGCAGAAGACAGGGGGGGGCCTACGAGCAGTACTTC,CASRRQGGAYEQYF
TRBJ2-7,TRBV20-1,-,many,TGCAGTGCCACAGGTTGGGGGGTGTACGAGCAGTACTTC,CSATGWGVYEQYF
TRBJ2-3,TRBV29-1,-,many,TGCAGCGTTGAATTAGGAGCGCAGTATTTT,CSVELGAQYF
TRBJ2-4,TRBV12-3/TRBV12-4,TRBD1,many,TGTGCCAGCAGTATCGGACAGGGCCCAAACATTCAGTACTTC,CASSIGQGPNIQYF
TRBJ2-1,TRBV15,TRBD2,few,TGTGCCACCGAAAAGCGGGGATCCTACAATGAGCAGTTCTTC,CATEKRGSYNEQFF
TRBJ2-1,TRBV24-1,TRBD1,many,TGTGCCACCAGTGATTTTGGGATCGGGGACAGGGAACGCAATGAGCAGTTCTTC,CATSDFGIGDRERNEQFF
TRBJ2-3,TRBV4-1,-,many,TGCGCCAGCAGCCAAGGAAGGTTGGGGCAGGGAACAGATACGCAGTATTTT,CASSQGRLGQGTDTQYF
TRBJ1-3,TRBV4-3,-,many,TGCGCCAGCAGCCAAGATTTAAACAGGCCCTCTGGAAACACCATATATTTT,CASSQDLNRPSGNTIYF
TRBJ2-7,TRBV7-9,TRBD1,-,TGTGCCAGCCTCGTGGACAGGGGCTCCGAGCAGTACTTC,CASLVDRGSEQYF
TRBJ1-5,TRBV4-1,-,many,TGCGCCAGCAGCCAAGGAGTCGGGGTTACATCTTCCCAGCATTTT,CASSQGVGVTSSQHF
TRBJ2-3,TRBV20-1,-,many,TGCAGTGCTCACACAGGACAGTCACAAGTAGATACGCAGTATTTT,CSAHTGQSQVDTQYF
TRBJ2-2,TRBV24-1,TRBD2,many,TGTGCCACCAGTGATCACATGCGGGAGTGGGACACCGGGGAGCTGTTTTTT,CATSDHMREWDTGELFF
TRBJ2-6,TRBV27,-,many,TGTGCCAGCAGCCTAGGGGCTGGGGCCAACGTCCTGACTTTC,CASSLGAGANVLTF
TRBJ2-2,TRBV29-1,-,many,TGCAGCGTTGCAGTCGCGAACACCGGGGAGCTGTTTTTT,CSVAVANTGELFF
TRBJ2-1,TRBV12-3/TRBV12-4,-,many,TGTGCCAGCAGTTTTTTGGGCTCGGGAGTGGGTGAGCAGTTCTTC,CASSFLGSGVGEQFF
TRBJ1-5,TRBV12-3/TRBV12-4,TRBD1,many,TGTGCCAGCAGTCGTTCGGGACAGGGGTATCAGCCCCAGCATTTT,CASSRSGQGYQPQHF
TRBJ2-7,TRBV7-2,-,many,TGTGCCAGCAGCTTAGACGCCGGGGGCTACGAGCAGTACTTC,CASSLDAGGYEQYF
TRBJ2-1,TRBV20-1,TRBD2,many,TGCAGTGCTAGAGATTTCCGGGAGGGGAAGGAGGAGCAGTTCTTC,CSARDFREGKEEQFF
TRBJ2-5,TRBV7-9,-,many,TGTGCCAGCAGCTTAGCGCATGGGAAGGAGACCCAGTACTTC,CASSLAHGKETQYF
TRBJ2-3,TRBV2,TRBD2,-,TGTGCCAGCACCGACGGTCAGCGGGGGCGCACAGATACGCAGTATTTT,CASTDGQRGRTDTQYF
TRBJ1-1,TRBV20-1,-,few,TGCAGTGCCATAGGGCGCGGGATAAACACTGAAGCTTTCTTT,CSAIGRGINTEAFF
TRBJ2-7,TRBV7-2,-,many,TGTGCCAGCAGTCAATTTCGGCTGGAGCAGTACTTC,CASSQFRLEQYF